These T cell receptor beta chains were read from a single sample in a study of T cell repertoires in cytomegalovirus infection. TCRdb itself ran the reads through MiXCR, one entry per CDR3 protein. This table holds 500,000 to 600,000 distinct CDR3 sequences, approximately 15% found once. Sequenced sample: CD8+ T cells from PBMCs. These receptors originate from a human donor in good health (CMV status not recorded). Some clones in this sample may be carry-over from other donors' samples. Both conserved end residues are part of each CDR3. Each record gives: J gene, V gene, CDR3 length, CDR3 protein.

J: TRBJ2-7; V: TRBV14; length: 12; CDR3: CASSQSPYEQYF
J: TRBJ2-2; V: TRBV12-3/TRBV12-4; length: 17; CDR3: CASRNSLPGRVTGELFF
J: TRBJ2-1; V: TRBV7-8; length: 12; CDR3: CASRTAGNEQFF
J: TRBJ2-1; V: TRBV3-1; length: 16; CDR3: CASSQEREGLLNEQFF
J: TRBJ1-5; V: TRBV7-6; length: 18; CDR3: CASSLDRSRSNRDQPQHF
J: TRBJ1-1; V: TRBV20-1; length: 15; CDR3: CSARDQDRLLDEAFF
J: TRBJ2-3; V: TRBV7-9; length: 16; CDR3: CASSILQKASTDTQYF
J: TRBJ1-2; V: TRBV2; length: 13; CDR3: CASSRSGSYGYTF
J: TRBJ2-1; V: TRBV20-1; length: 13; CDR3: CSAPRIEYNEQFF
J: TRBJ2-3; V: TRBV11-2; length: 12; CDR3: CASRDAQIEVDF
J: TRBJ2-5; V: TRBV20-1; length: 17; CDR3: CSARPPLFIAGQETQYF
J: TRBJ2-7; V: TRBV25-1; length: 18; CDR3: CASSEEGTGGPSSYEQYF
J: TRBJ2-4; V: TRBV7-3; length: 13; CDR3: CASSPDRGNIQYF
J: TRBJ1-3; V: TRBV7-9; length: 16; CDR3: CASSLGPVISGNTIYF
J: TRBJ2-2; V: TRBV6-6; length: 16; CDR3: CASSYGVLATTGELFF
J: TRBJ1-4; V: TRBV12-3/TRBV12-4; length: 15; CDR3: CASSASDSRGEKLFF
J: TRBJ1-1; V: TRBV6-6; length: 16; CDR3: CASSYYGRGGDTEAFF